This TCR beta chain was recorded in a study of T cells after yellow fever vaccination. V lost 2 bases to trimming and J lost 3 bases, with 8 bases between them. CDR3 length: 15 residues. Germline CDR1 MGHDK, CDR2 SYGVNS. MiXCR, run by TCRdb on the 5' RACE reads, gives a single entry per CDR3 protein. The repertoire has about 13,000 distinct CDR3 sequences, nearly 5% of them found once; the top ten carry about half. This clonotype was counted at least ten times. This specimen consisted of PBMCs, either bulk or a sorted T-cell subset (CD4+, CD8+, memory, or dextramer-sorted; not recorded which), obtained 45 days after the yellow fever booster vaccination. This receptor was obtained from a man younger than 45 who received the YFV17D yellow fever vaccine. J is TRBJ2-6 and V is TRBV25-1; a possible D gene is TRBD1 (6 bases). CDR3 in DNA: TGTGCCAGCAGTGAAACGACAGGTGGGGCCAACGTCCTGACTTTC. As protein: CASSETTGGANVLTF.